This TCR beta chain was sequenced during a study of shared T cell receptors in the human thymus. TCRdb keeps only in-frame clones here, not all; method: immunoSEQ multiplex PCR. The repertoire includes hundreds of thousands of clones, roughly 90% of them detected once, and approximately 0.01% sits in the top ten. V was trimmed by 5 bases and J by 3 bases, leaving 14 bases between them. The CDR3 is 14 residues long. Germline CDR1 and CDR2: MNHEY and SMNVEV (reference sequence). These data also formed part of another study, on human thymus T cells. Per that study: Having corrective surgery for congenital heart defects, healthy Finnish infants were the ones who donated. Thymic material originated from resections removed in the course of corrective heart surgery. V and J genes seemed to be used with bias in thymic and blood repertoires. Unrelated individuals were reported by related research to share highly overlapping thymic repertoires.

This receptor was taken from a boy under two years old with a congenital heart defect. The sequenced sample was thymocytes. The rearrangement links TRBV27 to TRBJ2-7, with D possibly being TRBD1 (5 bases). The CDR3 region is CASSTSDKHYEQYF. CDR3 nucleotides: TGTGCCAGCAGTACATCGGACAAACACTACGAGCAGTACTTC.